One sample yielded the 24 T cell receptor beta chains listed below, sequenced in a study of regulatory T cells in long-lasting Graves disease. Both iRepertoire HTBI primers and Arm-PCR of CDR3 regions were used to build the TCR beta libraries. TCRdb re-analysed the multiplex PCR reads in MiXCR, keeping a single row per CDR3 protein. The sample contains a few hundred thousand distinct CDR3 sequences, 20% to 25% of which appear only once. As for time point: newly diagnosed GD, antithyroid drugs for less than 3 months. Preparation of the TCR library used RNA extracted from PBMCs. The sequencing here drew on peripheral blood mononuclear cells (PBMCs), taken at new diagnosis, from a patient treated with antithyroid drugs. These receptors were obtained from a female donor with Graves disease.

This clonotype was recorded many times. The rearrangement uses TRBV3-1 and TRBJ1-6; 7 positions match TRBD1. Germline CDR1 LGHDT, CDR2 YNNKEL (reference sequence). This CDR3 is built from 14 residues. With V trimmed by 3 bases and J by 9 bases, 5 bases remained unmatched. The CDR3 reads CASSHRAGGSPLHF. The CDR3 bases are TGTGCCAGCAGCCATCGGGCAGGGGGTTCACCCCTCCACTTT.

Worth noting for this clonotype: A junction end diverges from the germline sequence, so it may reflect a read error. This chain's CDR3 is CASSQGGGQHYGHTF. The CDR3 nucleotides read TGTGCCAGCAGCCAAGGGGGAGGCCAACACTATGGCCACACCTTC. V gene TRBV4-2 combines with J gene TRBJ1-2; D not resolved. Germline-derived CDR1 and CDR2 are LGHNA and YNFKEQ. The CDR3 contains 15 residues.

In the case of this clonotype: A read error may explain this, as a much larger clone is one base away. V and J are TRBV27 and TRBJ1-4; possibly TRBD1 for D (6 bases). Germline V gives CDR1 MNHEY, CDR2 SMNVEV (reference sequence). This CDR3 contains 17 residues. V lost 6 bases and J 0 bases, leaving 17 bases between the germline ends. CDR3 DNA: TGTGCCAGCAGCCCCCTACAGGGCGTTGCAACTAATGAAAAACTGTTTTTT. Protein sequence: CASSPLQGVATNEKLFF. Full variable domain (outside the CDR3, taken from reference TRBV27 and TRBJ1-4): EAQVTQNPRYLITVTGKKLTVTCSQNMNHEYMSWYRQDPGLGLRQIYYSMNVEVTDKGDVPEGYKVSRKEKRNFPLILESPSPNQTSLYFCASSPLQGVATNEKLFFGSGTQLSVL.

This clonotype was seen at least ten times. The chain is built from TRBV7-2 and TRBJ1-1; D gene ambiguous. The V gene lost 1 base and the J gene lost 3 bases, with 6 bases spanning the gap. From germline, CDR1 is SGHTA and CDR2 FQGNSA. This CDR3 region has 13 residues. CDR3 region: CASSLVSYTEAFF. The CDR3, as DNA: TGTGCCAGCAGCTTAGTTTCTTACACTGAAGCTTTCTTT.

In its sample, this clonotype was seen many times. The V gene is TRBV2, the J gene TRBJ2-1, with 11 bases identical to TRBD2. Germline-derived CDR1 and CDR2 are SNHLY and FYNNEI. The trim removed 7 bases at V and 3 bases at J, leaving 14 bases unmatched. This CDR3 has 18 residues. This CDR3 is CASTAGTSGPWIYNEQFF. The CDR3 nucleotides are TGTGCCAGCACCGCGGGGACTAGCGGCCCATGGATCTACAATGAGCAGTTCTTC.

This clonotype was seen at least ten times. The gene calls are TRBV7-2 and TRBJ2-7, with D tentatively TRBD1 (5 bases). The germline gives CDR1 SGHTA, CDR2 FQGNSA. This CDR3 contains 14 residues. Trimming stripped 1 base from V and 5 bases from J, with 12 bases between. For the CDR3, the DNA is TGTGCCAGCAGCTTAGTCCAGGGAATCCACGAGCAGTACTTC. Its translation is CASSLVQGIHEQYF.

This rearrangement joins TRBV25-1 to TRBJ2-1; 9 bases agree with TRBD1. Trimming cost V 2 bases and J 4 bases; bases outside gene matches: 3. The germline CDR1 and CDR2 sequences are MGHDK and SYGVNS. The CDR3 is 15 amino acids. For the CDR3, the DNA is TGTGCCAGCAGTGAACCCGGGACAGGGTACAATGAGCAGTTCTTC. Its translation is CASSEPGTGYNEQFF. The full variable domain, with the rest looked up from reference TRBV25-1 and TRBJ2-1, is EADIYQTPRYLVIGTGKKITLECSQTMGHDKMYWYQQDPGMELHLIHYSYGVNSTEKGDLSSESTVSRIRTEHFPLTLESARPSHTSQYLCASSEPGTGYNEQFFGPGTRLTVL.

Many counts were recorded for this clonotype. The chain couples TRBV5-1 to TRBJ2-7; no clear D. CDR3 length: 12 residues. Germline-derived CDR1 and CDR2 are SGHRS and YFSETQ. Trimming cost V 4 bases and J 3 bases, with 8 bases left between them. The CDR3 sequence: CASSGDNYEQYF. Here the CDR3 DNA reads TGCGCCAGCAGCGGAGACAACTACGAGCAGTACTTC.

This clonotype was recorded at least ten times. The chain employs TRBV11-2 and TRBJ1-4; D might be TRBD1 (5 bases). The CDR3 sequence is 18 residues long. The V gene's germline CDR1 is SGHAT and CDR2 FQNNGV. The ends were cut back, 4 bases at V and 0 bases at J, with 18 bases in the middle. The CDR3 protein is CASSSKKPGEATNEKLFF. CDR3 DNA sequence: TGTGCCAGCAGCTCTAAGAAACCGGGGGAAGCAACTAATGAAAAACTGTTTTTT.

This clonotype was counted many times. The chain employs TRBV6-1 and TRBJ1-6; possible D gene TRBD1, 6 bases. Trimming left V 8 bases short and J 0 bases short, with 11 bases between. Germline CDR1 MNHNS, CDR2 SASEGT. CDR3 length equals 15 residues. For the CDR3, the DNA is TGTGCCAGCGGCAAGGACAGCTCCTATAATTCACCCCTCCACTTT. Protein sequence: CASGKDSSYNSPLHF.

This clonotype was observed at least ten times. The genes are TRBV27 and TRBJ2-7, with a tentative D call TRBD1 (5 bases). Germline loops: CDR1 MNHEY, CDR2 SMNVEV (reference sequence). This CDR3 comprises 13 residues. The V end was cut by 5 bases, the J end by 3 bases, with 11 bases between. CDR3 in DNA: TGTGCCAGCAGTCCGACAGCAAACTACGAGCAGTACTTC. Translated: CASSPTANYEQYF.

On this clonotype: A clone one base away is much larger, so this may be a read error. The V and J genes are TRBV10-3 and TRBJ2-2, with D tentatively TRBD2 (5 bases). Trimming left V 3 bases short and J 2 bases short, with 13 bases between. This CDR3 is 16 amino acids long. CDR1 and CDR2 (germline): ENHRY, SYGVKD. The CDR3 coding sequence is TGTGCCATCAGTGAAGCGGCCCGGGTTAACACCGGGGAGCTGTTTTTT. It is translated as CAISEAARVNTGELFF.

The sample holds many counts of this clonotype. The rearrangement links TRBV12-5 to TRBJ1-1, with no clear D. The CDR3 covers 12 residues. Germline CDR1 and CDR2: LGHNT and FRNRAP. Trimming shortened V by 6 bases and J by 11 bases, and 16 bases separated the two germline ends. The CDR3 region has the DNA TGTGCTAGTGGCCTCATCCCCGGGCGGGCTTTCTTT. Protein sequence: CASGLIPGRAFF.

In its sample, this clonotype was seen many times. This chain connects TRBV11-3 to TRBJ1-6; D is uncertain. The CDR3 is 13 residues long. Germline loops: CDR1 SGHNT, CDR2 YENEEA. The V and J ends lost 2 bases and 7 bases respectively, with 6 bases between them. CDR3 DNA sequence: TGTGCCAGCAGCTTAACGCCGAATTCACCCCTCCACTTT. Translated: CASSLTPNSPLHF. Full variable domain (missing parts from reference TRBV11-3 and TRBJ1-6): EAGVVQSPRYKIIEKKQPVAFWCNPISGHNTLYWYLQNLGQGPELLIRYENEEAVDDSQLPKDRFSAERLKGVDSTLKIQPAELGDSAVYLCASSLTPNSPLHFGNGTRLTVT.

In this sample, this clonotype turned up many times. V is TRBV6-5 and J is TRBJ2-2; no clear D. The V gene lost 0 bases and the J gene lost 6 bases, with 11 bases spanning the gap. The germline CDR1 and CDR2 sequences are MNHEY and SVGAGI. The CDR3 sequence is 15 residues long. CDR3 residues: CASSYSSKVSGELFF. CDR3 nucleotides: TGTGCCAGCAGTTACTCATCGAAGGTGTCCGGGGAGCTGTTTTTT.

This clonotype turned up a few times. The final CDR3 position lacks the conserved phenylalanine or tryptophan, pointing to a likely read error. The rearrangement links TRBV4-3 to TRBJ2-2; D possibly corresponds to TRBD2 (7 bases). Germline V gene sequence: CDR1 LGHNA, CDR2 YSLEER. V dropped 0 bases and J dropped 2 bases, with 13 bases sitting between them. The CDR3 length is 17 residues. The CDR3 reads CASSQDAGAPNTGELFL. In DNA, the CDR3 is TGCGCCAGCAGCCAAGACGCGGGGGCGCCCAACACCGGGGAGCTGTTTCTT.

On this clonotype: One end of the junction fails to match germline, which may point to a read error. The chain links TRBV18 to TRBJ2-2, with 8 bases matching TRBD2. The CDR3 sequence is 16 residues long. Looked up from germline, CDR1 is KGHSH and CDR2 is LQKENI. Here the CDR3 reads CASSPPRLARTGEPFF. The CDR3 region has the DNA TGTGCCAGCTCACCACCAAGACTAGCGAGGACCGGGGAGCCGTTTTTT.

This clonotype was counted many times. One junction end does not reproduce the germline sequence, and a read error may be involved. The chain combines TRBV7-2 with TRBJ2-7; 7 bases line up with TRBD2. The CDR3 is made up of 18 amino acids. Germline V gene sequence: CDR1 SGHTA, CDR2 FQGNSA. CDR3 DNA: TGCGCCAGCAGCCAAGAGGTTGTGCGGGGGTTGGCTCGCTACGAGCAGTACTTC. Encoded protein: CASSQEVVRGLARYEQYF. The variable domain in full, completed from reference TRBV7-2 and TRBJ2-7, reads GAGVSQSPSNKVTEKGKDVELRCDPISGHTALYWYRQSLGQGLEFLIYFQGNSAPDKSGLPSDRFSAERTGGSVSTLTIQRTQQEDSAVYLCASSQEVVRGLARYEQYFGPGTRLTVT.

The gene calls are TRBV7-2 and TRBJ2-7; 9 nucleotides agree with TRBD2. The CDR3 has 16 amino acids. The V segment lost 0 bases and the J segment 4 bases; nucleotides outside the gene matches: 7. CDR1 and CDR2 (germline): SGHTA, FQGNSA. The CDR3 here is CASSLAVAGAGYEQYF. CDR3 in DNA: TGTGCCAGCAGCTTAGCGGTAGCGGGAGCGGGGTACGAGCAGTACTTC.

This clonotype was counted between two and nine times. Here the CDR3 reads CASSQGALHRGGETQYF. The CDR3 bases are TGCGCCAGCAGCCAAGGAGCGCTACACAGGGGAGGAGAGACCCAGTACTTC. The chain employs TRBV4-1 and TRBJ2-5, with a possible D match to TRBD1 (7 bases). Germline CDR1 reads MGHRA; CDR2 reads YSYEKL. CDR3 size: 17 residues. The V gene lost 1 base and the J gene lost 4 bases, with 19 bases spanning the gap.

This clonotype appeared a few times. This may be a read error, as it is one base from a much larger clone. In nucleotides, the CDR3 is TGTGCCAGCTCACCGGTGGACGATGAAAAACTGTTTTTT. Its translation: CASSPVDDEKLFF. The chain carries TRBV18 and TRBJ1-4, with D unclear. Germline assignment: CDR1 KGHSH and CDR2 LQKENI. V shed 3 bases and J shed 6 bases, with 8 bases lying between them. This CDR3 contains 13 residues.

This clonotype appeared many times. This rearrangement joins TRBV10-3 to TRBJ2-1; D ambiguous. This CDR3 has 16 amino acids. Germline assignment: CDR1 ENHRY and CDR2 SYGVKD. V was shortened by 7 bases and J by 7 bases, with 23 bases between the two germline ends. CDR3 nucleotides: TGTGCCATCACCCCCCGGGCCACCACCCCCAGGAATGAGCAGTTCTTC. It specifies CAITPRATTPRNEQFF.

This clonotype came up many times. This may stem from a read error, because a much larger clone lies one nucleotide away. The CDR3 DNA reads TGTGCCAGCAGCCCCCCCACGAACACTGAAGCTTTCTTT. This encodes CASSPPTNTEAFF. The chain couples TRBV12-3 or TRBV12-4 to TRBJ1-1; D uncertain. The CDR3 has 13 amino acids. V was shortened by 6 bases and J by 1 base, with 9 bases between the two germline ends.

This clonotype came up many times. This chain connects TRBV30 to TRBJ1-2, with D unclear. The CDR3 has 13 amino acids. Germline V gene sequence: CDR1 GTSNPN, CDR2 SVGIG (reference sequence). CDR3 coding DNA: TGTGCTTCGCGCCCCCAGGCCAACTATGGCTACACCTTC. Its translation: CASRPQANYGYTF.